The 30 T cell receptor beta chains below all came from one sample that was sequenced in a study of early T cells in non-severe SARS-CoV-2 infection. TCRdb recomputed calls from the 5' RACE reads with MiXCR, one row per CDR3 protein. The sample gives tens of thousands of distinct CDR3 sequences, 3.6% of which show up once; around 5.4% is in the top ten. The source material was whole blood. The receptors were sampled from an adult who was a healthcare worker with PCR-confirmed SARS-CoV-2 infection or an uninfected control (not recorded which).

In its sample, this clonotype was seen many times. The chain combines TRBV6-2 or TRBV6-3 with TRBJ2-7; the D is unclear. The CDR3 totals 11 residues. CDR1 and CDR2 (germline): MNHEY, SVGEGT. V was clipped by 5 bases and J by 1 base, with 3 bases between them. CDR3 sequence reads: CASSVSYEQYF. The CDR3 nucleotides read TGTGCCAGCAGTGTATCCTACGAGCAGTACTTC.

In this sample, this clonotype turned up many times. This chain joins TRBV6-1 and TRBJ2-7; D gene uncertain. The germline CDR1 and CDR2 sequences are MNHNS and SASEGT. Trimming left V 10 bases short and J 0 bases short, with 10 bases between. This CDR3 has 12 residues. CDR3 coding DNA: TGTGCCACTAGAAGCAACTCCTACGAGCAGTACTTC. Protein sequence: CATRSNSYEQYF.

This clonotype was seen at least ten times. This chain uses TRBV4-2 with TRBJ1-1; D call uncertain. V lost 2 bases to trimming and J lost 0 bases, with 10 bases between them. The CDR3 is 15 residues long. Germline V gives CDR1 LGHNA, CDR2 YNFKEQ. CDR3 DNA sequence: TGTGCCAGCAGCCAAAACCCCCCGGTGAACACTGAAGCTTTCTTT. This codes for CASSQNPPVNTEAFF.

In its sample, this clonotype was seen many times. The V and J genes are TRBV6-6 and TRBJ1-3; a possible D gene is TRBD1 (6 bases). The CDR3 extends over 16 amino acids. The germline CDR1 and CDR2 sequences are MNHNY and SVGAGI (reference sequence). V was cut by 1 base and J by 6 bases, with 16 bases left in between. The CDR3 coding sequence is TGTGCCAGCAGTTACTACCACAGGGTACCAGAAAACACCATATATTTT. Encoded protein: CASSYYHRVPENTIYF.

This clonotype was picked up many times. The chain combines TRBV19 with TRBJ1-5; D gene ambiguous. With 8 bases removed from V and 2 bases from J, the gap between germline ends came to 16 bases. The CDR3 consists of 15 residues. Germline CDR1 is LNHDA and CDR2 is SQIVND (reference sequence). The DNA for the CDR3 is TGTGCCAGTTCCTCTTGGGCTGGAGGCAATCAGCCCCAGCATTTT. Residues: CASSSWAGGNQPQHF.

This clonotype was detected ten times or more. The V and J genes are TRBV2 and TRBJ2-7; the match to TRBD2 covers 9 bases. The germline V gene encodes CDR1 SNHLY and CDR2 FYNNEI. V lost 3 bases, J lost 4 bases, and 4 bases stayed unmatched. This CDR3 region has 14 residues. This CDR3 is CASSEPSGDYEQYF. The CDR3 coding sequence is TGTGCCAGCAGTGAGCCTAGCGGGGATTACGAGCAGTACTTC.

This clonotype was recorded many times. The chain joins TRBV9 to TRBJ2-1; 7 bases fit TRBD2. Germline V CDR1 and CDR2: SGDLS, YYNGEE. J was trimmed by 7 bases and V by 0 bases; bases with no gene match: 13. The CDR3 runs 17 residues. This chain's CDR3 is CASSVADGGGPGNEQFF. CDR3 nucleotide sequence: TGTGCCAGCAGCGTAGCTGATGGGGGAGGGCCGGGAAATGAGCAGTTCTTC.

In this sample, this clonotype turned up a few times. The V and J genes are TRBV14 and TRBJ1-6, with a weak D call TRBD1 (5 bases). The CDR3 runs to 15 residues. The germline V and J ends were trimmed by 3 bases and 7 bases, with 13 bases remaining between them. Looked up from germline, CDR1 is SGHDN and CDR2 is FVKESK. CDR3 sequence reads: CASSQLTEGNSPLHF. CDR3 DNA: TGTGCCAGCAGCCAGCTGACAGAAGGAAATTCACCCCTCCACTTT.

Relative to its sample, this clonotype is medium-sized. This chain connects TRBV12-2 to TRBJ1-5. TRBV12-2 corresponds to a pseudogene. The CDR3 runs to 15 residues. The CDR3 coding sequence is TGTGCAAGTCGCGGTCAGGGCCCGGTTTATCAGCCCCAGCATTTT. Residues: CASRGQGPVYQPQHF.

By frequency in the sample, this clonotype is medium-sized. V gene TRBV7-8 combines with J gene TRBJ2-2, with 10 bases aligning to TRBD2. The CDR3 contains 16 residues. Per germline, CDR1 SGHVS and CDR2 FQNEAQ. Germline trimming cut 4 bases from V and 5 bases from J; bases unmatched to any gene: 7. For the CDR3, the DNA is TGTGCCAGCAGCTCGCTAGCGGGAGCGGATACCGGGGAGCTGTTTTTT. Translating it yields CASSSLAGADTGELFF.

Many counts were recorded for this clonotype. CDR3 residues: CASSREGAIGETQYF. The CDR3 DNA reads TGTGCCAGCAGCCGGGAGGGTGCAATTGGCGAGACCCAGTACTTC. V usage is TRBV3-1 and J usage is TRBJ2-5; 7 bases agree with TRBD2. This CDR3 is built from 15 residues. Germline assignment: CDR1 LGHDT and CDR2 YNNKEL (reference sequence). Losses at the gene ends were 4 bases for V and 5 bases for J; bases not matched to a gene: 10.

This clonotype was recorded many times. J is TRBJ2-2 and V is TRBV28; 7 nucleotides match TRBD1. The CDR3 loop spans 14 amino acids. The V segment lost 7 bases and the J segment 2 bases; nucleotides outside the gene matches: 4. Germline loops: CDR1 MDHEN, CDR2 SYDVKM. Here the CDR3 reads CASTLGGNTGELFF. CDR3 sequence (DNA): TGTGCCAGCACGTTAGGGGGCAACACCGGGGAGCTGTTTTTT.

The gene calls are TRBV3-1 and TRBJ2-5; D is ambiguous. Germline V CDR1 and CDR2: LGHDT, YNNKEL (reference sequence). The CDR3 extends over 13 amino acids. Between the trimmed V and J ends, which lost 1 base and 2 bases, there was a span of 5 bases. Here the CDR3 reads CASSQALQETQYF. In DNA, the CDR3 is TGTGCCAGCAGCCAAGCCCTTCAAGAGACCCAGTACTTC.

This clonotype is judged medium-sized. CDR3: CSSPGPTEAFF. The CDR3 DNA reads TGCAGCTCCCCCGGGCCCACTGAAGCTTTCTTT. This chain uses TRBV29-1 with TRBJ1-1; D is undetermined. Germline V gene data show CDR1 as SQVTM and CDR2 as ANQGSEA. The CDR3 is 11 residues long. The V and J ends lost 8 bases and 4 bases respectively, with 11 bases between them. The full variable domain, its missing parts supplied by reference TRBV29-1 and TRBJ1-1, is SAVISQKPSRDICQRGTSLTIQCQVDSQVTMMFWYRQQPGQSLTLIATANQGSEATYESGFVIDKFPISRPNLTFSTLTVSNMSPEDSSIYLCSSPGPTEAFFGQGTRLTVV.

The V gene is TRBV6-2 or TRBV6-3, the J gene TRBJ2-7; D may be TRBD2 (5 bases). The V and J ends lost 2 bases and 1 base respectively, with 21 bases between them. This CDR3 has 18 amino acids. Germline V gene lookup returns CDR1 MNHEY and CDR2 SVGEGT. The CDR3: CASSYDDGLAGESYEQYF. CDR3 nucleotide sequence: TGTGCCAGCAGTTACGATGATGGGCTCGCCGGGGAGTCCTACGAGCAGTACTTC.

This clonotype was seen many times. The rearrangement uses TRBV12-3 or TRBV12-4 and TRBJ2-3, with 13 bases matching TRBD2. This CDR3 comprises 16 residues. Trimming took 6 bases from V and 2 from J; bases not matched to a gene: 5. CDR3 DNA: TGTGCCAGCAGCCCGGGGACTAGCGGGACCACAGATACGCAGTATTTT. As protein: CASSPGTSGTTDTQYF.

This clonotype was counted many times. The rearrangement joins TRBV7-2 to TRBJ2-1; no reliable D call. There are 13 residues in the CDR3. V gave up 2 bases and J gave up 4 bases, with 6 bases separating them. Germline lookup yields CDR1 SGHTA and CDR2 FQGNSA. This CDR3 reads CASSLRAYNEQFF. CDR3 coding DNA: TGTGCCAGCAGCTTACGGGCTTACAATGAGCAGTTCTTC.

The chain links TRBV3-2 to TRBJ2-1; TRBD2, the table's D call, lacks a check against the DNA. TRBV3-2 is a known pseudogene. CDR3 length: 13 residues. The CDR3 coding sequence is TGTGCCAGCAGGGTAGCGGGGGGGCATGAGCAGTTCTTC. It specifies CASRVAGGHEQFF.

This clonotype was counted many times. This chain joins TRBV12-3 or TRBV12-4 and TRBJ2-2; a possible D gene is TRBD1 (6 bases). Trimming took 7 bases from V and 4 from J, leaving 16 bases between them. The CDR3 is 15 amino acids. The CDR3 reads CASNKQGRVTGELFF. CDR3 in DNA: TGTGCCAGCAATAAACAGGGAAGGGTCACCGGGGAGCTGTTTTTT.

This clonotype was recorded a few times. The chain recombines TRBV4-1 with TRBJ2-5, with a weak D call TRBD1 (6 bases). CDR3 length: 16 amino acids. The V end lost 2 bases, the J end lost 2 bases, and 15 bases lay between the germline ends. The V gene's germline CDR1 is MGHRA and CDR2 YSYEKL. The CDR3 region is CASSQTPGTTQETQYF. CDR3 nucleotides: TGCGCCAGCAGCCAAACCCCCGGGACAACACAAGAGACCCAGTACTTC.

This clonotype has at least ten counts. V is TRBV27 and J is TRBJ2-7; D is unclear. This CDR3 region has 15 residues. V lost 7 bases to trimming and J lost 0 bases, with 16 bases between them. Germline V CDR1 and CDR2: MNHEY, SMNVEV (reference sequence). CDR3 in amino acids: CASNHGPPSSYEQYF. DNA of the CDR3: TGTGCCAGCAATCATGGGCCGCCAAGCTCCTACGAGCAGTACTTC.

This clonotype ranks as medium-sized. The V call is TRBV20-1, the J call TRBJ2-7; 9 bases are shared with TRBD1. The CDR3 covers 14 residues. V was clipped by 5 bases and J by 5 bases; unmatched bases: 10. Germline CDR1 DFQATT, CDR2 SNEGSKA (reference sequence). Here the CDR3 DNA reads TGCAGTGCTCCGAGGGGGACAGGGACCCACGAGCAGTACTTC. It specifies CSAPRGTGTHEQYF.

V usage is TRBV6-9 and J usage is TRBJ2-7, with 9 bases that match TRBD1. J lost 3 bases, V lost 6 bases, and 9 bases had no gene match. This CDR3 is built from 15 residues. Germline V gene data show CDR1 as MNHGY and CDR2 as SVAAGI. The DNA of the CDR3 is TGTGCCAGCAGCCGTACAGGGGACAGGGTCTACGAGCAGTACTTC. It codes for CASSRTGDRVYEQYF.

This clonotype was seen a handful of times. This chain uses TRBV6-5 with TRBJ2-7; TRBD1 might be the D (5 bases). Germline assignment: CDR1 MNHEY and CDR2 SVGAGI. V lost 3 bases to trimming and J lost 1 base, with 13 bases between them. This CDR3 has 15 amino acids. In nucleotides, the CDR3 is TGTGCCAGCAGTTATCGGCAGGGCCCTTCCTACGAGCAGTACTTC. This sequence encodes CASSYRQGPSYEQYF.

This clonotype was seen repeatedly, ten times or more. The J gene is TRBJ2-3, the V gene TRBV19, with D perhaps matching TRBD2 (6 bases). The CDR3 has 15 residues. Germline loops: CDR1 LNHDA, CDR2 SQIVND (reference sequence). With 9 bases removed from V and 0 bases from J, the gap between germline ends came to 16 bases. This CDR3 reads CARVSWGVSTDTQYF. The CDR3 DNA reads TGTGCCAGAGTTTCCTGGGGGGTGAGCACAGATACGCAGTATTTT.

This clonotype was recorded at least ten times. The chain combines TRBV11-3 with TRBJ2-7; D may correspond to TRBD1 or TRBD2 (6 bases each). The CDR3 spans 15 residues. Trimming pared 2 bases from V and 4 bases from J, leaving 15 bases between. Germline V lookup: CDR1 SGHNT, CDR2 YENEEA. DNA of the CDR3: TGTGCCAGCAGCTTAAACGGGGGCTGGGTTTACGAGCAGTACTTC. Its protein product is CASSLNGGWVYEQYF. The full variable domain, completed using reference TRBV11-3 and TRBJ2-7, is EAGVVQSPRYKIIEKKQPVAFWCNPISGHNTLYWYLQNLGQGPELLIRYENEEAVDDSQLPKDRFSAERLKGVDSTLKIQPAELGDSAVYLCASSLNGGWVYEQYFGPGTRLTVT.

This clonotype was recorded many times. This sequence joins TRBV3-1 and TRBJ1-1, with D hard to call. The V end lost 4 bases, the J end lost 5 bases, and 17 bases lay between the germline ends. Germline values: CDR1 LGHDT, CDR2 YNNKEL (reference sequence). CDR3 length equals 15 residues. Here the CDR3 reads CASSPLRRGRTEAFF. The DNA of the CDR3 is TGTGCCAGCAGCCCGCTGAGGAGAGGTAGGACTGAAGCTTTCTTT.

This chain uses TRBV7-2 with TRBJ1-4; D uncertain. CDR3 length: 16 amino acids. Germline V lookup: CDR1 SGHTA, CDR2 FQGNSA. Trimming pared 4 bases from V and 2 bases from J, leaving 14 bases between. The CDR3 region is CASSSRTIFTNEKLFF. CDR3 nucleotides: TGTGCCAGCAGCTCTAGGACCATTTTCACTAATGAAAAACTGTTTTTT.

The chain joins TRBV2 to TRBJ1-2, with D maybe TRBD1 (6 bases). Trimming pared 5 bases from V and 4 bases from J, leaving 14 bases between. Germline V gene lookup returns CDR1 SNHLY and CDR2 FYNNEI. The CDR3 consists of 14 residues. The CDR3 region is CASSLAGEAYGYTF. The CDR3 region has the DNA TGTGCCAGCAGTTTGGCAGGGGAGGCCTATGGCTACACCTTC.

This clonotype is labeled as medium-sized. J is TRBJ2-7 and V is TRBV7-6; D call uncertain. The germline V and J ends were trimmed by 5 bases and 9 bases, with 11 bases remaining between them. CDR3 size: 11 residues. CDR1 is SGHVS, CDR2 FNYEAQ, per germline. CDR3 loop: CASSLLGGQYF. The CDR3 DNA is TGTGCCAGCAGCCTTTTAGGCGGGCAGTACTTC. Based on the CDR3 plus reference TRBV7-6 and TRBJ2-7, the full variable domain is GAGVSQSPRYKVTKRGQDVALRCDPISGHVSLYWYRQALGQGPEFLTYFNYEAQQDKSGLPNDRFSAERPEGSISTLTIQRTEQRDSAMYRCASSLLGGQYFGPGTRLTVT.